This T cell receptor beta chain was sequenced for a study of cytomegalovirus exposure and HLA in healthy donors. As for this clone: Its antigen is undetermined.

The study, taken as a whole, reports: Later analysis demonstrated an association between a missense DCLRE1C variant and TCR beta V- and J-gene trimming.

This CDR3 spans 19 amino acids. The PCR had 60 Vbeta and 13 Jbeta primers. Profiled with immunoSEQ multiplex PCR; TCRdb holds only in-frame clones, not every one. The table has under 150,000 clones, around 69% seen once. The clonotype was recovered from a human donor in good health. The chain recombines TRBV21-1 with TRBJ2-7; the table's D call, TRBD2, was not checked against the DNA. TRBV21-1 corresponds to a pseudogene. Sequenced material: PBMCs. DNA for the CDR3: TGTGCCAGCAGCAAAGTAATAGGACTAGCGGGAGGAGGGTGCTACGAGCAGTACTTC. Its protein product is CASSKVIGLAGGGCYEQYF.